This record covers a single T cell receptor (beta chain). Its antigen is not known. These data originate in a study of shared clonotypes between healthy human individuals. Study-level points and caveats: Generally, estimated richness proved larger in naive subsets than it did in memory subsets. The study found about 5% of naive CD4 clonotypes shared across a handful of donors.

The ends were cut back, 5 bases at V and 1 base at J, with 18 bases in the middle. CDR1 is SGHAT, CDR2 FQNNGV, per germline. This CDR3 spans 16 amino acids. Profiled with immunoSEQ multiplex PCR; TCRdb holds only in-frame clones, not every one. Among over a million clones, 98% were seen once, and the ten largest hold about 0.35%. The V gene is TRBV11-2, the J gene TRBJ2-7; D is undetermined. Input material: naive CD4+ T cells sorted from blood. As for subset: CD45RA+ positively selected. The sequence was obtained from a man aged 25-45 years in good health. DNA of the CDR3: TGTGCCAGCAGCCTTCCCGGGCCCGCTGCGTCCTACGAGCAGTACTTC. This translates into CASSLPGPAASYEQYF.